This T cell receptor beta chain was identified in a study of cytomegalovirus exposure and HLA in healthy donors. CDR3 length equals 14 residues. The trim removed 5 bases at V and 3 bases at J, leaving 7 bases unmatched. Germline V gives CDR1 MNHNS, CDR2 SASEGT. The primer mix had 60 Vbeta and 13 Jbeta primers. TCRdb's copy holds only in-frame clones and misses some; the assay was immunoSEQ multiplex PCR. The sample records fewer than 200,000 clones, over 75% being singletons. The chain has TRBV6-1 and TRBJ2-7; 7 bases match TRBD2. The sequenced material came from PBMCs. The sequence came from a woman between 18 and 29 years old in good health and CMV-seronegative. The CDR3 here is CASSPKRGNYEQYF. DNA for the CDR3: TGTGCCAGCAGTCCGAAGCGGGGAAACTACGAGCAGTACTTC.